The 31 T cell receptor beta chains listed next were all sequenced from one sample in a study of T cell changes during pregnancy in multiple sclerosis. Profiled with immunoSEQ multiplex PCR; TCRdb holds only in-frame clones, not every one. The table has 40,000 or so clones, around 92% seen once; the top ten hold approximately 8.3%. The source was CD8+ T cells from peripheral blood mononuclear cells, collected in the third trimester of pregnancy. Receptors were obtained from a female donor with multiple sclerosis, enrolled in a pregnancy study.

This chain links TRBV27 with TRBJ2-7; TRBD1 agrees at 8 bases. This CDR3 is 13 amino acids long. V shed 3 bases, J shed 5 bases, and the junction held 3 bases outside the gene matches. Per germline, CDR1 MNHEY and CDR2 SMNVEV (reference sequence). In DNA, the CDR3 is TGTGCCAGCAGTTTGACAGGGGTGCACGAGCAGTACTTC. It encodes CASSLTGVHEQYF.

V and J are TRBV6-5 and TRBJ2-7, with D perhaps matching TRBD1 (5 bases). This CDR3 is built from 13 residues. Germline CDR1 and CDR2: MNHEY and SVGAGI. The V gene lost 0 bases and the J gene lost 6 bases, with 9 bases spanning the gap. The CDR3: CASSYSTRGEQYF. The CDR3 region has the DNA TGTGCCAGCAGTTACTCGACAAGGGGCGAGCAGTACTTC.

The chain uses TRBV2 and TRBJ2-1; D is unresolved. CDR3 length: 13 amino acids. CDR1 SNHLY and CDR2 FYNNEI come from the germline V gene. With 7 bases removed from V and 0 bases from J, the gap between germline ends came to 7 bases. The CDR3 coding sequence is TGTGCCAGCAACGGTTACTCCTACAATGAGCAGTTCTTC. It yields the protein CASNGYSYNEQFF.

This chain uses TRBV15 with TRBJ2-1, with 9 bases that match TRBD2. This CDR3 is 15 amino acids long. The junction had 7 bases not matched to a gene; V was cut back by 4 bases and J by 6 bases. CDR1 and CDR2 (germline): LNHNV, YYDKDF (reference sequence). CDR3 amino acids: CATSTLSSGVNEQFF. In DNA form, the CDR3 reads TGTGCCACCAGCACGCTTTCTAGCGGGGTCAATGAGCAGTTCTTC.

This clone has just one count. The chain recombines TRBV13 with TRBJ2-3; the match to TRBD1 covers 8 bases. This CDR3 is 14 amino acids long. Per the germline V gene, CDR1 is PRHDT and CDR2 is FYEKMQ (reference sequence). V trimming: 5 bases; J trimming: 8 bases; junction bases outside the gene matches: 9. The CDR3 sequence is CASSGGQDVTTQYF. CDR3 nucleotide sequence: TGTGCCAGCAGCGGGGGACAGGACGTCACTACGCAGTATTTT.

The chain carries TRBV18 and TRBJ2-1; weak D call: TRBD2 (5 bases). V was trimmed by 1 base and J by 8 bases, leaving 18 bases between them. Germline V gene lookup returns CDR1 KGHSH and CDR2 LQKENI. The CDR3 spans 16 residues. The CDR3 region has the DNA TGTGCCAGCTCACCACAGTTGGACTCGGCTGAGGATGAGCAGTTCTTC. Its translation: CASSPQLDSAEDEQFF.

The rearrangement uses TRBV27 and TRBJ2-7; tentative D call: TRBD1 (5 bases). The germline V and J ends were trimmed by 1 base and 2 bases, with 9 bases remaining between them. Per germline, CDR1 MNHEY and CDR2 SMNVEV (reference sequence). The CDR3 extends over 14 amino acids. CDR3 coding DNA: TGTGCCAGCAGTTTATGGGGCAGCACCTACGAGCAGTACTTC. It yields the protein CASSLWGSTYEQYF.

The chain carries TRBV2 and TRBJ2-2; 15 bases match TRBD2. The germline V gene encodes CDR1 SNHLY and CDR2 FYNNEI. Trimming removed 6 bases from V and 0 bases from J; junction bases left unmatched: 2. The CDR3 runs 17 residues. The CDR3 loop is CASRGTSGGTNTGELFF. DNA of the CDR3: TGTGCCAGCAGAGGGACTAGCGGGGGGACGAACACCGGGGAGCTGTTTTTT.

The chain recombines TRBV7-8 with TRBJ2-7; a possible D gene is TRBD1 (6 bases). CDR1 and CDR2 from the germline V gene are SGHVS and FQNEAQ. V gave up 5 bases and J gave up 3 bases, with 14 bases separating them. This CDR3 comprises 14 residues. CDR3 residues: CASSSSRGGYEQYF. The CDR3 DNA reads TGTGCCAGCAGCAGTTCCCGAGGGGGCTACGAGCAGTACTTC.

Remarks on this clone: The junction differs from germline at one of its ends, possibly a read error. The chain employs TRBV5-6 and TRBJ2-1; 8 bases align to TRBD2. Looked up from germline, CDR1 is SGHDT and CDR2 is YYEEEE. The CDR3 consists of 14 residues. As DNA, the CDR3 is TGTGCCAGCAGCACGGGGGGGCATTTGAATGAGCAGCTCTTC. Its protein is CASSTGGHLNEQLF.

The chain carries TRBV27 and TRBJ1-5, with TRBD1 matching 8 bases. V trimming: 4 bases; J trimming: 7 bases; junction bases outside the gene matches: 9. CDR1 is MNHEY, CDR2 SMNVEV, per germline (reference sequence). This CDR3 is built from 15 residues. CDR3 DNA: TGTGCCAGCAGTTCGGCAGGGGGCGCGGGACAGCCCCAGCATTTT. It translates to CASSSAGGAGQPQHF.

V gene TRBV5-1 combines with J gene TRBJ2-1, with a possible D match to TRBD2 (5 bases). The germline V and J ends were trimmed by 0 bases and 8 bases, with 12 bases remaining between them. CDR1 and CDR2 from the germline V gene are SGHRS and YFSETQ. CDR3 size: 14 residues. CDR3 DNA sequence: TGCGCCAGCAGCTTGGAACTAGAGGTGGATGAGCAGTTCTTC. Translation: CASSLELEVDEQFF.

This chain uses TRBV5-6 with TRBJ1-2, with D tentatively TRBD1 (5 bases). Germline loops: CDR1 SGHDT, CDR2 YYEEEE. The CDR3 is made up of 13 amino acids. Between the trimmed V and J ends, which lost 4 bases and 6 bases, there was a span of 13 bases. The chain's CDR3 is CASSRTRDNGYTF. In DNA form, the CDR3 reads TGTGCCAGCAGCAGGACAAGAGATAATGGCTACACCTTC. Full variable domain (remainder filled in from reference TRBV5-6 and TRBJ1-2): DAGVTQSPTHLIKTRGQQVTLRCSPKSGHDTVSWYQQALGQGPQFIFQYYEEEERQRGNFPDRFSGHQFPNYSSELNVNALLLGDSALYLCASSRTRDNGYTFGSGTRLTVV.

V is TRBV27 and J is TRBJ2-2, with TRBD1 as a possible D gene (5 bases). From germline, CDR1 is MNHEY and CDR2 SMNVEV (reference sequence). The CDR3 length is 14 residues. Trimming pared 5 bases from V and 4 bases from J, leaving 11 bases between. CDR3 loop: CASSPGISTGELFF. For the CDR3, the DNA is TGTGCCAGCAGTCCAGGGATCTCCACCGGGGAGCTGTTTTTT.

V usage is TRBV13 and J usage is TRBJ1-5, with 9 bases lining up with TRBD1. Germline V gene data show CDR1 as PRHDT and CDR2 as FYEKMQ (reference sequence). Losses at the gene ends were 0 bases for V and 5 bases for J; bases not matched to a gene: 5. CDR3 length: 16 amino acids. The CDR3 is CASSLGRQGGDQPQHF. The DNA for the CDR3 is TGTGCCAGCAGCTTAGGCCGACAGGGGGGGGATCAGCCCCAGCATTTT.

This clone occurred once. The V call is TRBV15, the J call TRBJ2-7; the match to TRBD1 covers 9 bases. This CDR3 contains 13 residues. Unmatched junction bases numbered 4, after V lost 9 bases and J lost 1 base. CDR1 is LNHNV, CDR2 YYDKDF, per germline (reference sequence). The CDR3 spells CATRDRVSYEQYF. The CDR3 region has the DNA TGTGCCACTCGGGACAGGGTGTCCTACGAGCAGTACTTC.

The rearrangement links TRBV2 to TRBJ2-2; a possible D gene is TRBD2 (7 bases). The germline V gene has CDR1 SNHLY and CDR2 FYNNEI. Between the trimmed V and J ends, which lost 9 bases and 4 bases, there was a span of 12 bases. The CDR3 totals 13 residues. The CDR3 nucleotides are TGTGCCAGGGACGGGGGGCCCACCGGGGAGCTGTTTTTT. It is translated as CARDGGPTGELFF.

CDR3 DNA sequence: TGCGCCAGCAGCACGGGACAGGGGGTGCCCACAGATACGCAGTATTTT. It yields the protein CASSTGQGVPTDTQYF. This chain connects TRBV5-1 to TRBJ2-3; the match to TRBD1 covers 11 bases. Trimming cost V 4 bases and J 2 bases; bases outside gene matches: 6. The CDR3 is 16 residues long. CDR1 is SGHRS and CDR2 is YFSETQ in the germline V gene. The whole variable domain, filled in from reference TRBV5-1 and TRBJ2-3, reads KAGVTQTPRYLIKTRGQQVTLSCSPISGHRSVSWYQQTPGQGLQFLFEYFSETQRNKGNFPGRFSGRQFSNSRSEMNVSTLELGDSALYLCASSTGQGVPTDTQYFGPGTRLTVL.

The genes are TRBV13 and TRBJ1-1, with D hard to call. V was clipped by 3 bases and J by 4 bases, with 15 bases between them. The CDR3 has 15 amino acids. Germline lookup yields CDR1 PRHDT and CDR2 FYEKMQ (reference sequence). CDR3 sequence reads: CASSFDGEEGTEAFF. The CDR3 region has the DNA TGTGCCAGCAGCTTTGACGGGGAAGAGGGCACTGAAGCTTTCTTT.

The V call is TRBV9, the J call TRBJ2-1; 9 positions match TRBD2. V lost 4 bases and J lost 1; bases outside the gene matches: 6. The CDR3 runs 16 residues. Germline V CDR1 and CDR2: SGDLS, YYNGEE. In DNA, the CDR3 is TGTGCCAGCAGCACACGAGCGGGGGGATCCTACAATGAGCAGTTCTTC. Translated, it gives CASSTRAGGSYNEQFF.

J is TRBJ2-1 and V is TRBV10-3, with TRBD2 matching 12 bases. V trimming: 9 bases; J trimming: 2 bases; junction bases outside the gene matches: 5. The CDR3 consists of 15 residues. CDR1 ENHRY and CDR2 SYGVKD come from the germline V gene. The CDR3: CAISSGGEAYNEQFF. The CDR3 bases are TGTGCCATTTCTAGCGGGGGGGAGGCCTACAATGAGCAGTTCTTC.

The chain uses TRBV2 and TRBJ2-2; 12 bases are shared with TRBD1. Germline trimming cut 6 bases from V and 5 bases from J; bases unmatched to any gene: 10. In germline, CDR1 is SNHLY, CDR2 FYNNEI. This CDR3 is 17 amino acids long. The CDR3 nucleotides are TGTGCCAGCAGCGCCGGGACAGGGGGCGGGAGGACCGGGGAGCTGTTTTTT. It yields the protein CASSAGTGGGRTGELFF.

V is TRBV2 and J is TRBJ2-7, with D possibly matching TRBD1 (6 bases). This CDR3 contains 13 residues. Trimming removed 6 bases at V and 3 bases at J, with 12 bases between. The germline CDR1 and CDR2 sequences are SNHLY and FYNNEI. The CDR3 spells CASSRDTDYEQYF. The CDR3 nucleotides read TGTGCCAGCAGCCGGGACACCGACTACGAGCAGTACTTC.

This clone was seen just once. V and J are TRBV4-1 and TRBJ2-7; 7 bases fit TRBD1. Germline CDR1 MGHRA, CDR2 YSYEKL. The CDR3 covers 15 residues. Losses at the gene ends were 0 bases for V and 4 bases for J; bases not matched to a gene: 6. The CDR3 is CASSQDPGQEYEQYF. The CDR3 DNA follows: TGCGCCAGCAGCCAAGATCCAGGACAGGAGTACGAGCAGTACTTC.

Only a few counts were recorded for this clone. The chain carries TRBV9 and TRBJ1-2; 10 bases map to TRBD1. The CDR3 has 14 residues. Per germline, CDR1 SGDLS and CDR2 YYNGEE. Trimming cost V 3 bases and J 4 bases; bases outside gene matches: 3. The CDR3 DNA reads as TGTGCCAGCAGCGGGGACAGGGGTGGCTATGGCTACACCTTC. It specifies CASSGDRGGYGYTF.

The chain is built from TRBV11-1 and TRBJ2-2; D not resolved. V was trimmed by 5 bases and J by 0 bases, leaving 13 bases between them. The germline CDR1 and CDR2 sequences are SGHAT and FQDESV (reference sequence). The CDR3 sequence is 16 residues long. Written as DNA, the CDR3 is TGTGCCAGCAGCCTAATGTGGGCGCCGAACACCGGGGAGCTGTTTTTT. Translation: CASSLMWAPNTGELFF.

The chain recombines TRBV7-3 with TRBJ2-2; a possible D gene is TRBD1 (5 bases). The CDR3 covers 15 residues. Germline V gene lookup returns CDR1 SGHTA and CDR2 FQGTGA. V lost 5 bases and J 2 bases, leaving 12 bases between the germline ends. This chain's CDR3 is CASSQPDINTGELFF. The CDR3 DNA reads TGTGCCAGCAGCCAACCGGACATAAACACCGGGGAGCTGTTTTTT.

The chain is built from TRBV9 and TRBJ2-2; D uncertain. V was pared by 2 bases and J by 0 bases, with 14 bases between. The CDR3 has 17 amino acids. Germline V lookup: CDR1 SGDLS, CDR2 YYNGEE. CDR3 coding DNA: TGTGCCAGCAGCGTCCCTCAGGAAGGCACGAACACCGGGGAGCTGTTTTTT. It encodes CASSVPQEGTNTGELFF.

V and J are TRBV9 and TRBJ2-5; 10 positions agree with TRBD2. CDR1 is SGDLS, CDR2 YYNGEE, per germline. V gave up 2 bases and J gave up 2 bases; unmatched junction bases: 6. CDR3 length equals 16 residues. The DNA of the CDR3 is TGTGCCAGCAGCGTTTTCGGGACTAGCGAACAAGAGACCCAGTACTTC. Protein: CASSVFGTSEQETQYF.

The chain carries TRBV29-1 and TRBJ1-4; 7 nucleotides match TRBD1. The CDR3 is 13 amino acids. The V gene end was trimmed by 3 bases and the J gene end by 8 bases; junction bases not matched to a gene: 6. Germline V gene lookup returns CDR1 SQVTM and CDR2 ANQGSEA. CDR3 protein: CSVEEGGGEKLFF. In DNA form, the CDR3 reads TGCAGCGTTGAGGAAGGGGGCGGCGAAAAACTGTTTTTT.

The rearrangement joins TRBV2 to TRBJ2-5; TRBD1 aligns across 9 bases. CDR3 size: 14 residues. V was clipped by 10 bases and J by 4 bases; unmatched bases: 10. Germline V gene lookup returns CDR1 SNHLY and CDR2 FYNNEI. As DNA, the CDR3 is TGTGCCACTAACCGGGACAGGGTTCCAGAGACCCAGTACTTC. It codes for CATNRDRVPETQYF.